The 22 T cell receptor beta chains below come from one sample, sequenced in a study of blood T cells in healthy people across ages. Then a second PCR, running about 6 to 11 cycles, was carried out with a sample-barcoded 5' primer and a J-beta primer mix. A single record per CDR3 protein comes from TCRdb applying MiXCR to the 5' RACE reads. The data hold 1,500,000 or so distinct CDR3 sequences, with 59% observed a single time. The sequenced sample consisted of blood. These receptors originate from a man aged 18 to 35 in good health.

This clonotype was found a few times. The rearrangement joins TRBV15 to TRBJ2-3, with D perhaps TRBD2 (7 bases). V lost 4 bases and J 4 bases, leaving 18 bases between the germline ends. Germline V gene lookup returns CDR1 LNHNV and CDR2 YYDKDF (reference sequence). The CDR3 consists of 16 residues. CDR3 sequence (DNA): TGTGCCACCAGCAACCTTGACGGGGGGCTCTCAGATACGCAGTATTTT. Translating gives CATSNLDGGLSDTQYF.

In this sample, this clonotype turned up a few times. DNA for the CDR3: TGCAGTGCACCGAGACTAGCGGGGGTGAACTACGAGCAGTACTTC. The encoded protein is CSAPRLAGVNYEQYF. This chain uses TRBV20-1 with TRBJ2-7, with TRBD2 identical over 12 bases. This CDR3 comprises 15 residues. Germline lookup yields CDR1 DFQATT and CDR2 SNEGSKA (reference sequence). V shed 6 bases and J 3 bases; nucleotides not matched to a gene: 9.

V is TRBV12-3 or TRBV12-4 and J is TRBJ1-5; D gene uncertain. Trimming took 6 bases from V and 3 from J, leaving 12 bases between them. The CDR3 extends over 14 amino acids. The chain's CDR3 is CASSPRATNQPQHF. CDR3 nucleotide sequence: TGTGCCAGCAGCCCTAGGGCAACCAATCAGCCCCAGCATTTT.

The chain combines TRBV20-1 with TRBJ2-5; 9 nucleotides match TRBD1. The end of the DNA is better explained by TRBJ2-7, so the J call may be wrong. The V gene's germline CDR1 is DFQATT and CDR2 SNEGSKA (reference sequence). The CDR3 extends over 13 amino acids. DNA of the CDR3: TGCAGTGCTCTTGGGACAGGGCTGAACGAGCAGTACTTC. This sequence encodes CSALGTGLNEQYF.

The chain couples TRBV6-5 to TRBJ2-7; TRBD1 agrees at 7 bases. Looked up from germline, CDR1 is MNHEY and CDR2 is SVGAGI. With 2 bases clipped from V and 3 bases from J, the junction kept 4 bases outside the gene matches. There are 14 residues in the CDR3. The CDR3 bases are TGTGCCAGCAGTTACGGGACAGCTCTCTACGAGCAGTACTTC. This translates into CASSYGTALYEQYF.

This rearrangement joins TRBV5-5 to TRBJ2-1; D perhaps matches TRBD1 (6 bases). CDR1 is SGHKS, CDR2 YYEKEE, per germline (reference sequence). V was shortened by 2 bases and J by 8 bases, with 14 bases between the two germline ends. The CDR3 extends over 14 amino acids. The CDR3, as DNA: TGTGCCAGCAGCTTTGGAACAGGGTACTATGAGCAGTTCTTC. Translating gives CASSFGTGYYEQFF.

The chain recombines TRBV5-1 with TRBJ2-5; unclear D gene. CDR3 length: 15 residues. The V gene lost 0 bases and the J gene lost 3 bases, with 12 bases spanning the gap. Germline CDR1 and CDR2: SGHRS and YFSETQ. For the CDR3, the DNA is TGCGCCAGCAGCTTGGTACTTGGGGAAAAAGAGACCCAGTACTTC. Its protein is CASSLVLGEKETQYF. Using reference TRBV5-1 and TRBJ2-5 for the parts outside the CDR3, the full variable domain is KAGVTQTPRYLIKTRGQQVTLSCSPISGHRSVSWYQQTPGQGLQFLFEYFSETQRNKGNFPGRFSGRQFSNSRSEMNVSTLELGDSALYLCASSLVLGEKETQYFGPGTRLLVL.

Comment on this clonotype: A much bigger clone sits one base away, suggesting this may be a read error. The chain combines TRBV12-3 or TRBV12-4 with TRBJ2-3; 7 bases map to TRBD2. CDR3 length equals 15 residues. The CDR3 DNA reads as TGTGCCGGCAGTTTACGGGGGGAGGCTGGAGATACGCAGTATTTT. Encoded protein: CAGSLRGEAGDTQYF.

The rearrangement joins TRBV27 to TRBJ2-1, with 10 bases fitting TRBD2. Germline V CDR1 and CDR2: MNHEY, SMNVEV (reference sequence). The CDR3 extends over 16 amino acids. Unmatched junction bases numbered 8, after V lost 6 bases and J lost 3 bases. CDR3 region: CASRPSGGAFYNEQFF. The CDR3 DNA reads as TGTGCCAGCAGACCGAGCGGGGGGGCGTTCTACAATGAGCAGTTCTTC.

Of note for this clonotype: One end of the junction varies from germline; a read error may be responsible. The rearrangement links TRBV7-9 to TRBJ2-1; D unclear. Germline CDR1 reads SEHNR; CDR2 reads FQNEAQ (reference sequence). The CDR3 consists of 16 residues. For the CDR3, the DNA is TGTGCTAGCAGCTTAGATAGTGAACCCCCCTACAATGAGCAGTTCTTC. This encodes CASSLDSEPPYNEQFF. Looking up the rest from reference TRBV7-9 and TRBJ2-1 gives the full variable domain: DTGVSQNPRHKITKRGQNVTFRCDPISEHNRLYWYRQTLGQGPEFLTYFQNEAQLEKSRLLSDRFSAERPKGSFSTLEIQRTEQGDSAMYLCASSLDSEPPYNEQFFGPGTRLTVL.

The J gene is TRBJ1-2, the V gene TRBV6-5; maybe TRBD1 (5 bases). The CDR3 length is 16 residues. Trimming removed 6 bases from V and 4 bases from J, with 21 bases in between. Germline V gene lookup returns CDR1 MNHEY and CDR2 SVGAGI. DNA for the CDR3: TGTGCCAGCAGCCTCCCCGGGGTCCGGGGGGTCTATGGCTACACCTTC. It is translated as CASSLPGVRGVYGYTF.

The chain employs TRBV15 and TRBJ2-4, with a possible D match to TRBD1 (6 bases). The J call may be mistaken, given a closer DNA end match to TRBJ2-7. Germline CDR1 reads LNHNV; CDR2 reads YYDKDF (reference sequence). There are 13 residues in the CDR3. CDR3 nucleotides: TGTGCCACCAGCAGGGACAGATTTTCCGAGCAGTACTTC. It yields the protein CATSRDRFSEQYF.

V and J are TRBV7-8 and TRBJ2-1, with no clear D. Germline V gene data show CDR1 as SGHVS and CDR2 as FQNEAQ. This CDR3 is built from 16 residues. V was trimmed by 5 bases and J by 0 bases, leaving 14 bases between them. CDR3 sequence: CASSQGIRSSYNEQFF. The CDR3 nucleotides are TGTGCCAGCAGCCAAGGCATTAGGAGCTCCTACAATGAGCAGTTCTTC.

The table lists this clonotype with a few counts. The genes are TRBV2 and TRBJ2-4; 15 bases map to TRBD2. The J call is doubtful: the DNA matches TRBJ2-7 better. The germline CDR1 and CDR2 sequences are SNHLY and FYNNEI. This CDR3 spans 20 amino acids. CDR3 amino acids: CASKPPAGLAGGQILYEQYF. Here the CDR3 DNA reads TGTGCCAGCAAACCTCCCGCGGGACTAGCGGGGGGCCAGATCCTCTACGAGCAGTACTTC.

The chain couples TRBV4-2 to TRBJ1-6; D might be TRBD1 (6 bases). V was cut by 1 base and J by 9 bases, with 19 bases left in between. The CDR3 has 17 residues. The V gene's germline CDR1 is LGHNA and CDR2 YNFKEQ. The DNA for the CDR3 is TGTGCCAGCAGCCAAGCGTGGGGGCAGGGGCGCCTTTCACCCCTCCACTTT. It codes for CASSQAWGQGRLSPLHF.

This clonotype has just a few counts. The chain recombines TRBV4-1 with TRBJ2-7; the D call may be TRBD1 or TRBD2 (5 bases each). CDR1 is MGHRA, CDR2 YSYEKL, per germline. V was trimmed by 2 bases and J by 0 bases, leaving 17 bases between them. The CDR3 covers 17 residues. CDR3 bases: TGCGCCAGCAGCCAATTAACCGGGACCCCCGCCTCCTACGAGCAGTACTTC. This sequence encodes CASSQLTGTPASYEQYF.

The chain employs TRBV4-1 and TRBJ2-2; D possibly uses TRBD1 or TRBD2 (5 bases each). V was clipped by 1 base and J by 7 bases, with 13 bases between them. There are 15 residues in the CDR3. Germline V gene data show CDR1 as MGHRA and CDR2 as YSYEKL. The CDR3 region is CASSQARGTIGELFF. CDR3 nucleotides: TGCGCCAGCAGCCAAGCGAGGGGTACCATCGGGGAGCTGTTTTTT.

The chain is built from TRBV7-2 and TRBJ2-5; D remains unclear. The germline gives CDR1 SGHTA, CDR2 FQGNSA. Trimming cost V 5 bases and J 4 bases, with 5 bases left between them. The CDR3 is made up of 11 amino acids. The CDR3 loop reads CASSPPETQYF. The CDR3 coding sequence is TGTGCCAGCAGCCCACCAGAGACCCAGTACTTC.

The chain employs TRBV20-1 and TRBJ1-6; D may be TRBD1 (5 bases). V shed 3 bases and J shed 7 bases, with 10 bases lying between them. Per germline, CDR1 DFQATT and CDR2 SNEGSKA (reference sequence). CDR3 length: 13 amino acids. DNA for the CDR3: TGCAGTGCTAGCCGGGACTCGAATTCACCCCTCCACTTT. Its translation: CSASRDSNSPLHF.

The genes are TRBV6-2 or TRBV6-3 and TRBJ2-1; possible D gene TRBD2, 6 bases. Trimming removed 0 bases at V and 11 bases at J, with 11 bases between. This CDR3 is built from 13 residues. Germline V gene sequence: CDR1 MNHEY, CDR2 SVGEGT. In nucleotides, the CDR3 is TGTGCCAGCAGTTACTCGACTAGGGCGAAGCAGTTCTTC. Protein: CASSYSTRAKQFF.

CDR3 DNA: TGTGCCAGCAGCTTAGGGCGGGGTATCTCCTACGAGCAGTACTTC. This translates into CASSLGRGISYEQYF. The rearrangement joins TRBV7-2 to TRBJ2-7; a possible D gene is TRBD2 (6 bases). This CDR3 is 15 amino acids long. Germline loops: CDR1 SGHTA, CDR2 FQGNSA. Trimming removed 1 base from V and 0 bases from J, with 10 bases in between.

The V and J genes are TRBV10-3 and TRBJ2-5, with D hard to call. The CDR3 has 13 residues. Per germline, CDR1 ENHRY and CDR2 SYGVKD. Trimming took off 0 bases at V and 5 bases at J, with 7 bases between the two ends. The DNA of the CDR3 is TGTGCCATCAGTGAGTCGAAGTTGGAGACCCAGTACTTC. Protein product: CAISESKLETQYF.